This T cell receptor (beta chain) was sequenced in a study of cytomegalovirus exposure and HLA in healthy donors. Primers: 60 Vbeta forward and 13 Jbeta reverse. The assay was immunoSEQ multiplex PCR, and TCRdb's table has in-frame clones only and misses some. In the table there are approximately 90,000 clones, about 80% of which are singletons. In germline, CDR1 is MGHRA, CDR2 YSYEKL. The CDR3 loop spans 18 amino acids. Trimming took off 6 bases at V and 0 bases at J, with 21 bases between the two ends. V and J are TRBV4-1 and TRBJ2-1; possible D gene TRBD2, 6 bases. The sample was PBMCs. The TCR comes from a male donor in good health and CMV-seronegative. The CDR3 sequence: CASRPGTPKTVSYNEQFF. DNA of the CDR3: TGCGCCAGCAGACCCGGGACTCCCAAAACGGTCTCCTACAATGAGCAGTTCTTC.